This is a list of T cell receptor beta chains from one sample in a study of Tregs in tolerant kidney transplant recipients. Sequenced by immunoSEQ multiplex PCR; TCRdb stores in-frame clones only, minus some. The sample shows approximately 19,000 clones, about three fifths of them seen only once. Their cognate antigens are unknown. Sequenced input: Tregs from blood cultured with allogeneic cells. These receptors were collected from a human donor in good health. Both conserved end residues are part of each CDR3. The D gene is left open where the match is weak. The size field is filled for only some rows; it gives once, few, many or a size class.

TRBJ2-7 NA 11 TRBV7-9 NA CASSLYSEQYF TGTGCCAGCAGCTTATATTCCGAGCAGTACTTC
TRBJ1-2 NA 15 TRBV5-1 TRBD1 CASSPAAGGLYGYTF TGCGCCAGCAGCCCGGCGGCAGGGGGCCTCTATGGCTACACCTTC
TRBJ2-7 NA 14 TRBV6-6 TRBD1 CASNRQGGSYEQYF TGTGCCAGCAACCGACAGGGCGGCTCCTACGAGCAGTACTTC
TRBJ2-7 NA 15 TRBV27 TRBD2 CASSFLAGVSNEQYF TGTGCCAGCAGTTTCCTAGCGGGAGTCAGCAACGAGCAGTACTTC
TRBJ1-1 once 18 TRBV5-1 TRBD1 CASSLIRTGGGISTEAFF TGCGCCAGCAGCTTGATTCGGACAGGTGGGGGAATATCTACTGAAGCTTTCTTT
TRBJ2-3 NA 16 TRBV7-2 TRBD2 CASSLLGGGSTDTQYF TGTGCCAGCAGCTTACTGGGCGGGGGGAGCACAGATACGCAGTATTTT
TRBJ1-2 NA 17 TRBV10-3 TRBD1 CAIRPGQGALGGYGYTF TGTGCCATCAGACCGGGACAGGGGGCGCTTGGGGGCTATGGCTACACCTTC
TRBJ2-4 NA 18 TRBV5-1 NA CASSLGWTPVGAKNIQYF TGCGCCAGCAGCTTGGGTTGGACACCAGTGGGGGCCAAAAACATTCAGTACTTC
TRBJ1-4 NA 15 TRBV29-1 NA CSVKGWQGLNEKLFF TGCAGCGTCAAAGGTTGGCAGGGGTTAAATGAAAAACTGTTTTTT
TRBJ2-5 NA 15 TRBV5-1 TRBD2 CASSLAGLAGETQYF TGCGCCAGCAGCTTGGCCGGACTAGCAGGGGAGACCCAGTACTTC
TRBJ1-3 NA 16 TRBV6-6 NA CASSYAYTSSGNTIYF TGTGCCAGCAGTTACGCCTACACGAGCTCTGGAAACACCATATATTTT
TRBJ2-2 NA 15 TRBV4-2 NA CASSLQGIGTGELFF TGTGCCAGCAGCCTTCAGGGGATTGGCACCGGGGAGCTGTTTTTT
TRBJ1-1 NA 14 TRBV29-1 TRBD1 CSVDRTGGRTEAFF TGCAGCGTTGATAGGACAGGGGGCAGAACTGAAGCTTTCTTT
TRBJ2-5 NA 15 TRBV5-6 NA CASSLGAGARGTQYF TGTGCCAGCAGCTTGGGGGCGGGGGCCAGGGGGACCCAGTACTTC
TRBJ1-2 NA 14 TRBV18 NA CASSPKDRNYGYTF TGTGCCAGCTCACCGAAGGACAGAAACTATGGCTACACCTTC
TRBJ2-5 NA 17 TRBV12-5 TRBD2 CASGMILRASGRETQYF TGTGCTAGTGGAATGATACTGCGGGCTAGCGGGAGAGAGACCCAGTACTTC
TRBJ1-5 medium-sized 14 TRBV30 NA CAWGQTNSNQPQHF TGTGCCTGGGGACAGACTAATAGCAATCAGCCCCAGCATTTT
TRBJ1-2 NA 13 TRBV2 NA CASREPGRYGYTF TGTGCCAGCAGAGAACCGGGACGGTATGGCTACACCTTC
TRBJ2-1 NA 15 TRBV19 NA CASSLGTQTYNEQFF TGTGCCAGTAGTCTCGGGACCCAAACTTACAATGAGCAGTTCTTC
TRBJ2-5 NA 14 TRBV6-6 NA CASSYLTRQETQYF TGTGCCAGCAGTTACCTGACTAGACAAGAGACCCAGTACTTC
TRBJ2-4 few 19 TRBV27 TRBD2 CASSLPAWTSGSPRNIQYF TGTGCCAGCAGTTTACCGGCCTGGACTAGCGGGAGTCCGAGAAACATTCAGTACTTC
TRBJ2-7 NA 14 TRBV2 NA CASSELQVGYEQYF TGTGCCAGCAGTGAATTACAGGTTGGGTACGAGCAGTACTTC
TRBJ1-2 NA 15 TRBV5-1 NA CASSLGAGVVYGYTF TGCGCCAGCAGCTTGGGGGCAGGAGTCGTCTATGGCTACACCTTC
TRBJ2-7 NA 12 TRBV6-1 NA CASMVAAYEQYF TGTGCCAGCATGGTAGCGGCCTACGAGCAGTACTTC
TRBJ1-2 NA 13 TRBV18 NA CASSPGQGRGYTF TGTGCCAGCTCACCGGGGCAGGGTAGAGGCTACACCTTC
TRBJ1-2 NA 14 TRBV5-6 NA CASTPQTLNYGYTF TGTGCCAGCACCCCCCAGACCTTAAACTATGGCTACACCTTC
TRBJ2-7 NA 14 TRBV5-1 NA CASSSGTGSYEQYF TGCGCCAGCAGCTCCGGGACGGGCTCCTACGAGCAGTACTTC
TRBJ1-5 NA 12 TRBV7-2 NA CASSLRGQPQHF TGTGCCAGCAGCTTACGAGGACAGCCCCAGCATTTT
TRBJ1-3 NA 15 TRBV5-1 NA CASSPGSSSGNTIYF TGCGCCAGCAGCCCGGGATCTAGCTCTGGAAACACCATATATTTT
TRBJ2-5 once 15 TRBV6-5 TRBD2 CASSYSSGRVETQYF TGTGCCAGCAGTTACTCATCCGGGAGGGTAGAGACCCAGTACTTC
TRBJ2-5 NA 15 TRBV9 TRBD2 CASSSSGSNRETQYF TGTGCCAGCAGCTCGAGCGGGAGTAATCGAGAGACCCAGTACTTC
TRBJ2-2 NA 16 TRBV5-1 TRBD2 CASSLPPSGGPGELFF TGCGCCAGCAGCTTACCTCCCTCGGGGGGGCCCGGGGAGCTGTTTTTT
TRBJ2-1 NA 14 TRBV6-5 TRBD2 CASRLAGGYNEQFF TGTGCCAGCCGACTAGCGGGAGGATACAATGAGCAGTTCTTC
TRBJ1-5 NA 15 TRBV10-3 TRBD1 CAISESTGGVQPQHF TGTGCCATCAGTGAGTCGACAGGGGGTGTTCAGCCCCAGCATTTT
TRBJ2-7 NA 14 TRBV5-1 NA CASSLDGVTREQYF TGCGCCAGCAGCTTGGATGGGGTCACCCGCGAGCAGTACTTC
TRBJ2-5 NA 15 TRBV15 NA CATSRDTATARTQYF TGTGCCACCAGCAGAGATACGGCTACCGCTAGGACCCAGTACTTC
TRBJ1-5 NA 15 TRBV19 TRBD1 CASKVDRGLNQPQHF TGTGCCAGTAAGGTTGACAGGGGTCTCAATCAGCCCCAGCATTTT
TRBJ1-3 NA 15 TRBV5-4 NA CASSLGGRIGNTIYF TGTGCCAGCAGCTTGGGGGGGCGCATAGGAAACACCATATATTTT
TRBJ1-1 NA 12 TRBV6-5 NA CASTGGWVEAFF TGTGCCAGCACCGGCGGGTGGGTTGAAGCTTTCTTT
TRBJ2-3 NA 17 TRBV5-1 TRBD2 CASSQRTSGGGTDTQYF TGCGCCAGCAGCCAACGGACTAGCGGAGGTGGCACAGATACGCAGTATTTT
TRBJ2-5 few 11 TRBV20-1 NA CSATNQETQYF TGCAGTGCAACGAACCAAGAGACCCAGTACTTC
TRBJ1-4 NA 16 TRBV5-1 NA CASSLLTTVSLEKLFF TGCGCCAGCAGCTTGTTAACGACGGTCAGCCTTGAAAAACTGTTTTTT
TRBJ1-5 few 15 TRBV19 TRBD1 CASQNRGYSNQPQHF TGTGCCTCCCAAAACAGGGGATATAGCAATCAGCCCCAGCATTTT
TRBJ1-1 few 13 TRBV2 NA CASRNTAAVEAFF TGTGCCAGCAGGAATACAGCTGCTGTTGAAGCTTTCTTT
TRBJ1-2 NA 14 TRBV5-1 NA CASSLDRRVYGYTF TGCGCCAGCAGCTTGGATCGCAGGGTCTATGGCTACACCTTC
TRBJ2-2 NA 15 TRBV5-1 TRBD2 CASTFLAGAAGELFF TGCGCCAGCACCTTTCTAGCGGGGGCTGCCGGGGAGCTGTTTTTT
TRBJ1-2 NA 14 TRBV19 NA CASSIGVGEFGYTF TGTGCCAGTAGTATAGGCGTTGGGGAGTTTGGCTACACCTTC
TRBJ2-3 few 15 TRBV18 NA CASSPGGPLTDTQYF TGTGCCAGCTCACCGGGCGGCCCCCTCACAGATACGCAGTATTTT
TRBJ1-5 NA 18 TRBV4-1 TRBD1 CASSQSGQGVASNQPQHF TGCGCCAGCAGCCAAAGCGGGCAGGGGGTTGCGAGCAATCAGCCCCAGCATTTT
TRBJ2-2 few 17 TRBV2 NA CASRPSPGHTRTGELFF TGTGCCAGCAGACCCTCCCCGGGACATACACGCACCGGGGAGCTGTTTTTT
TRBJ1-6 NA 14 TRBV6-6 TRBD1 CASSPTGEGSPLHF TGTGCCAGTAGTCCTACAGGGGAAGGGTCACCCCTCCACTTT
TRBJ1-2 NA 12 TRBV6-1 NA CASSVLSYGYTF TGTGCCAGCAGTGTACTCAGCTATGGCTACACCTTC
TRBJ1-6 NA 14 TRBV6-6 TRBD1 CASSPPTGWSPLHF TGTGCCAGCAGTCCCCCGACAGGGTGGTCACCCCTCCACTTT
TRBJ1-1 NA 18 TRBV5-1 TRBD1 CASSPLGQGASGNTEAFF TGCGCCAGCAGCCCGCTGGGACAGGGGGCTTCGGGGAACACTGAAGCTTTCTTT
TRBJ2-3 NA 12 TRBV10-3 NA CARWTGTDTQYF TGTGCCAGATGGACAGGCACAGATACGCAGTATTTT
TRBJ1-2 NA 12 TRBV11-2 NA CASSRNIDGYTF TGTGCCAGCAGCCGAAATATCGATGGCTACACCTTC
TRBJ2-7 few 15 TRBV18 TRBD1 CASSPGQGFSYEQYF TGTGCCAGCTCACCAGGACAGGGGTTCTCCTACGAGCAGTACTTC
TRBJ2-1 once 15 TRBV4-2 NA CASSQVQGAVGEQFF TGTGCCAGCAGCCAAGTACAGGGAGCGGTCGGTGAGCAGTTCTTC
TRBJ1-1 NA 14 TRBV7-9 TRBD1 CASSYTGDSTEAFF TGTGCCAGCAGCTACACAGGGGATTCGACTGAAGCTTTCTTT